This T cell receptor beta chain came from a study of T cell repertoires in cytomegalovirus infection (dated by TCRdb to between 2019 and 2020). In the study overall: Donor HLA type was relevant to the analysis, because carriage of CMV infection together with the matching HLA type was indicated by public TCR beta signatures. Here is what the overall study found, with its caveats: The ex vivo response was dominated by HLA-C-restricted CMV-specific TCR beta clonotypes, which also provided the single most frequent clonotype in two of eight donors. In both this cohort and an independent cohort of 352 donors, the cumulative frequency of public TCR beta family members distinguished carriers of CMV infection plus the relevant HLA type.

As regards this clonotype: Its antigen target is currently unknown. There are no base qualities to consult, and no much larger clone falls within one base.

Sequencing instrument: Illumina HiSeq 1500. Using fastp trimming at Q25 and MiXCR clonotype assembly, TCRdb reanalyzed the public sequencing data and kept in-frame beta chains. A single entry per CDR3 protein holds the most common genes and DNA from its merged rows. The sample table holds more than 150,000 distinct CDR3 sequences, of which around a quarter were seen once. Approximately 10% of the sample goes to the ten largest clones. Counted from cysteine to phenylalanine, this CDR3 has 12 amino acids. Of the read, only the CDR3 DNA is kept; its 36 bases are in frame from base 1. V is cut back by 7 bases and J by 5 bases, with 5 bases in the junction unmatched. Via the germline V gene, CDR1 is MDHEN and CDR2 SYDVKM.

The TCR comes from a human donor in good health (CMV status not recorded). Some clones in this sample may be carry-over from other donors' samples. The sample was PBMCs. This sequence uses TRBV28 and TRBJ2-7; TRBD1 lines up with 7 middle nucleotides. The CDR3 region reads CASKDRDHEQYF. The nucleotides are TGTGCCAGCAAAGACAGGGACCACGAGCAGTACTTC.